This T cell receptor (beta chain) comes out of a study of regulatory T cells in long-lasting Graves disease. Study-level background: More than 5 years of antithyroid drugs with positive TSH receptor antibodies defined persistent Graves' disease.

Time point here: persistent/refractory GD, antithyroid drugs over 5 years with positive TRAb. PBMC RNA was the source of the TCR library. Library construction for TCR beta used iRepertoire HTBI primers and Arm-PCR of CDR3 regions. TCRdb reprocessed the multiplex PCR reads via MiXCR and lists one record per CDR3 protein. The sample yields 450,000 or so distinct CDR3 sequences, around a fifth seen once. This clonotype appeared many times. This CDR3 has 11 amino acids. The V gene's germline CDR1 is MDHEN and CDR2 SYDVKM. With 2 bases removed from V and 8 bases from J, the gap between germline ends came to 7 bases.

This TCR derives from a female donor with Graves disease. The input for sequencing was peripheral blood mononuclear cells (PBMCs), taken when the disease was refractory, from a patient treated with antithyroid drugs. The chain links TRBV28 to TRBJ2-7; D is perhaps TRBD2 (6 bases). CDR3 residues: CASSLGRKQYF. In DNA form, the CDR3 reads TGTGCCAGCAGTTTAGGGAGGAAGCAGTACTTC. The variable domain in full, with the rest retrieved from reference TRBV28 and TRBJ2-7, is DVKVTQSSRYLVKRTGEKVFLECVQDMDHENMFWYRQDPGLGLRLIYFSYDVKMKEKGDIPEGYSVSREKKERFSLILESASTNQTSMYLCASSLGRKQYFGPGTRLTVT.